The entry below gives a single T cell receptor (beta chain) sequence along with its context. This sample stems from a study of blood T cell repertoires in COVID-19. On the study more broadly: The study drew acute and convalescent COVID-19 samples from the United States, Italy and Spain. The analysed material was cDNA or gDNA that came from T cells, B-cell-depleted T cells, or PBMCs.

Clones were sequenced by immunoSEQ multiplex PCR, and TCRdb holds only the in-frame ones, with some missing. The sample holds around 700,000 clones; 70% to 90% are singletons and the top ten take roughly 0.26%. There are 19 residues in the CDR3. The germline CDR1 and CDR2 sequences are SGHAT and FQNNGV. The ends were cut back, 8 bases at V and 4 bases at J, with 27 bases in the middle. The origin of this receptor is a woman aged 18-35 years with acute or convalescent COVID-19. Sequenced sample: peripheral blood. V usage is TRBV11-2 and J usage is TRBJ1-6; D gene uncertain. CDR3 DNA sequence: TGTGCCAGCTCCCCGGGTGGCGTCGAACTAAGTGGGTATAATTCACCCCTCCACTTT. It yields the protein CASSPGGVELSGYNSPLHF. Supplemented by reference TRBV11-2 and TRBJ1-6, the full variable domain reads EAGVAQSPRYKIIEKRQSVAFWCNPISGHATLYWYQQILGQGPKLLIQFQNNGVVDDSQLPKDRFSAERLKGVDSTLKIQPAKLEDSAVYLCASSPGGVELSGYNSPLHFGNGTRLTVT.